This TCR beta chain was identified in a study of T-cell reconstitution after alpha-beta-depleted transplantation in children. Unique molecular identifiers featured in how the TCRbeta library was prepared. TCRdb fed the PCR reads into MiXCR, producing one record per CDR3 protein. The sample includes almost 400,000 distinct CDR3 sequences, 20% of them seen just once. V lost 3 bases to trimming and J lost 5 bases, with 13 bases between them. This CDR3 is built from 14 residues. From germline, CDR1 is MGHDK and CDR2 SYGVNS. The receptor's source is a human donor who donated a stem cell graft to a child with acute myeloid leukemia. The rearrangement joins TRBV25-1 to TRBJ2-5, with D tentatively TRBD1 (5 bases). This specimen consisted of PBMCs from the stem cell graft donor, obtained from the stem cell graft. The CDR3 DNA reads TGTGCCAGCAGTGAGCCCAGGGTTCGGGAGACCCAGTACTTC. Protein product: CASSEPRVRETQYF.